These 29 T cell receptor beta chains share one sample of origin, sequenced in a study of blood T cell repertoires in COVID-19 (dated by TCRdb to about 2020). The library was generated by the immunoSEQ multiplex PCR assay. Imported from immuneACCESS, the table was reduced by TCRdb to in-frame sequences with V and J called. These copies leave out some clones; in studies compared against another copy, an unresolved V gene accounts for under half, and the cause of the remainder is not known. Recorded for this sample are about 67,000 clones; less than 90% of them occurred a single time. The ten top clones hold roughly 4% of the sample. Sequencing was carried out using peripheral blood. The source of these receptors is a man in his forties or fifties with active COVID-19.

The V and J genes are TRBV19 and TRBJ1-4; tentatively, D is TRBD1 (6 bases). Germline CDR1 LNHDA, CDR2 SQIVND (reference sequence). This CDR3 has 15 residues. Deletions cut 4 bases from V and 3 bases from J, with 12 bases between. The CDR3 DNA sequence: TGTGCCAGTAGTAAAAACAGGGCAGCTAATGAAAAACTGTTTTTT. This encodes CASSKNRAANEKLFF.

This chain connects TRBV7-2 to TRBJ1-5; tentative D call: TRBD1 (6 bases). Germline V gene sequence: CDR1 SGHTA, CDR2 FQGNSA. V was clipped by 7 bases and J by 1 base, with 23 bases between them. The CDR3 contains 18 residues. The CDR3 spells CASNRAHWTVRSNQPQHF. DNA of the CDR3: TGTGCCAGCAACCGTGCCCATTGGACAGTTAGAAGCAATCAGCCCCAGCATTTT.

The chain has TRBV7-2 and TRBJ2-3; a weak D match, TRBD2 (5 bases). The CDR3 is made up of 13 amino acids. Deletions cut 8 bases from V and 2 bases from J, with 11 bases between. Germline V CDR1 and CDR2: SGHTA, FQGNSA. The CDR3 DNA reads TGTGCCAGCGGCAAGGGAGACACAGATACGCAGTATTTT. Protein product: CASGKGDTDTQYF. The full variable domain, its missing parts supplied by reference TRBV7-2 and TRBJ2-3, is GAGVSQSPSNKVTEKGKDVELRCDPISGHTALYWYRQSLGQGLEFLIYFQGNSAPDKSGLPSDRFSAERTGGSVSTLTIQRTQQEDSAVYLCASGKGDTDTQYFGPGTRLTVL.

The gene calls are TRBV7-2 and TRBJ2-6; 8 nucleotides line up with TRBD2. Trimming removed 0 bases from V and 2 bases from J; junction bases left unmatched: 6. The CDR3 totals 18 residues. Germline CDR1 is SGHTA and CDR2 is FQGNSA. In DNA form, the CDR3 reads TGTGCCAGCAGCTTAGCCTGGCGGGGGGAAACTGGGGCCAACGTCCTGACTTTC. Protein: CASSLAWRGETGANVLTF.

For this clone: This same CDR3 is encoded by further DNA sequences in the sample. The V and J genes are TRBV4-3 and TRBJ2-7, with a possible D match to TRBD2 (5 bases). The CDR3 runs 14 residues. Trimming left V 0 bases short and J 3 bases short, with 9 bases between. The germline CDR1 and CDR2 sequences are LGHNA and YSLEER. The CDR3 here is CASSQDRGFYEQYF. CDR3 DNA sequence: TGCGCCAGCAGCCAAGATCGGGGATTCTACGAGCAGTACTTC.

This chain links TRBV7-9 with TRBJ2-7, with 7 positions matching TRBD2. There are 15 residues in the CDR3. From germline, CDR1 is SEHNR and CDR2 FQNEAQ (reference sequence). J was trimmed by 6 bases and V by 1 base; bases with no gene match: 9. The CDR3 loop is CASSLGGTTTGEQYF. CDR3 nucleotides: TGTGCCAGCAGCTTAGGAGGGACTACCACCGGCGAGCAGTACTTC.

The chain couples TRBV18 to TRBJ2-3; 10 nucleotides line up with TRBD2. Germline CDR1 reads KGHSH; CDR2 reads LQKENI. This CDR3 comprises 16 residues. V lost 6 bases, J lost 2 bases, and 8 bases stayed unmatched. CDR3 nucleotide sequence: TGTGCCAGCTCCCGAGGACTAGCGGACTACACAGATACGCAGTATTTT. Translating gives CASSRGLADYTDTQYF.

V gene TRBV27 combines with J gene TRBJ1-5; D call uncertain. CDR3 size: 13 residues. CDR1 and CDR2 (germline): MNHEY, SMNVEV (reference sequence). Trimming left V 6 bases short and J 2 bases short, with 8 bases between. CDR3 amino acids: CASRAGRNQPQHF. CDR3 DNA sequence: TGTGCCAGCAGGGCAGGCCGCAATCAGCCCCAGCATTTT.

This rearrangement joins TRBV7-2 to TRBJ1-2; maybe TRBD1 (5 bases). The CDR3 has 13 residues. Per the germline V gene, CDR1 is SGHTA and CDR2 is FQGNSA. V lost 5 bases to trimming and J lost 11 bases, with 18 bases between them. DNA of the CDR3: TGTGCCAGCAGCATACGGAGGGGAGATCCGTACACCTTC. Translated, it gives CASSIRRGDPYTF.

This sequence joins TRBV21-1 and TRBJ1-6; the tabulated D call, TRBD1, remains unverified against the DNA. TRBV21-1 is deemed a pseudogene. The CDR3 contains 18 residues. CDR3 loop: CASSRTGGISSYNSPLHF. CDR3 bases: TGTGCCAGCAGCCGGACAGGGGGCATTAGCTCCTATAATTCACCCCTCCACTTT.

CDR3 nucleotides: TGTGCCAGCAGCTTAATGCCGACAGTAGGTACGCAGTATTTT. Its translation: CASSLMPTVGTQYF. V usage is TRBV7-2 and J usage is TRBJ2-3; perhaps TRBD1 as D (5 bases). V lost 2 bases and J 8 bases, leaving 14 bases between the germline ends. Per the germline V gene, CDR1 is SGHTA and CDR2 is FQGNSA. The CDR3 spans 14 residues.

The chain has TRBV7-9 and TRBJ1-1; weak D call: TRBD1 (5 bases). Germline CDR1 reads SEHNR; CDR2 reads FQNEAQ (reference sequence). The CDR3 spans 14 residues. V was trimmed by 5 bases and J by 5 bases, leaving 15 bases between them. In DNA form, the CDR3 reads TGTGCCAGCAGCCCAGACGGCCAGGGAACTGAAGCTTTCTTT. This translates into CASSPDGQGTEAFF.

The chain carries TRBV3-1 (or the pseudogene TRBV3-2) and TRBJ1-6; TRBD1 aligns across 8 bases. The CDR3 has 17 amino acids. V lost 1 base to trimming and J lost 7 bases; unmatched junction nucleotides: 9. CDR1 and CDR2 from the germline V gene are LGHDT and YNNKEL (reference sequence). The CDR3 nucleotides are TGTGCCAGCAGCCAAGGCTGGACAGGGATTGTAAATTCACCCCTCCACTTT. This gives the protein CASSQGWTGIVNSPLHF.

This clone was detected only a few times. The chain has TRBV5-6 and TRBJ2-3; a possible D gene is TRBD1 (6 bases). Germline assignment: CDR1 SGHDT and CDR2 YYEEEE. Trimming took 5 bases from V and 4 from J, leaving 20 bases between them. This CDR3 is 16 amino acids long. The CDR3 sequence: CASRADWGLAADTQYF. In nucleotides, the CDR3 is TGTGCCAGCAGGGCGGATTGGGGGCTGGCGGCAGATACGCAGTATTTT.

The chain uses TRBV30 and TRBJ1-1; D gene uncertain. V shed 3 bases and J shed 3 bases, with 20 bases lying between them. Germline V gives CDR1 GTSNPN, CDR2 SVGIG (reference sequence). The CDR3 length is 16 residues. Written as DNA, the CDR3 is TGTGCCTGGAGCAATAAGGCCCCTCGGCAGGACACTGAAGCTTTCTTT. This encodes CAWSNKAPRQDTEAFF.

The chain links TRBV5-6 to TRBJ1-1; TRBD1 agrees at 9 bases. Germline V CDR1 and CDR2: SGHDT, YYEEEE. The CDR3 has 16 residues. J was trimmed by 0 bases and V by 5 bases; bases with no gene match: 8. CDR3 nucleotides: TGTGCCAGCAGACGGGGACAGGGACATATGAACACTGAAGCTTTCTTT. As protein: CASRRGQGHMNTEAFF.

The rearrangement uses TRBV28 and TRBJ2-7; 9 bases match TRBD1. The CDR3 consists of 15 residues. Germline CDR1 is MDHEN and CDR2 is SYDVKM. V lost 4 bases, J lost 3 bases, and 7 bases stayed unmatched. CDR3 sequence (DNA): TGTGCCAGCAGTTCCGAGGGGACAGGGAACTACGAGCAGTACTTC. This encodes CASSSEGTGNYEQYF.

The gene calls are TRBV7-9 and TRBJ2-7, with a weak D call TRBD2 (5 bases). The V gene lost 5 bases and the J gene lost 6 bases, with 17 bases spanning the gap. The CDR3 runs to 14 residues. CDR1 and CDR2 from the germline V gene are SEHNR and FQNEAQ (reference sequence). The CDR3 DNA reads TGTGCCAGCAGCGGAGGCTTGTCTAGCAGCGAGCAGTACTTC. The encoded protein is CASSGGLSSSEQYF.

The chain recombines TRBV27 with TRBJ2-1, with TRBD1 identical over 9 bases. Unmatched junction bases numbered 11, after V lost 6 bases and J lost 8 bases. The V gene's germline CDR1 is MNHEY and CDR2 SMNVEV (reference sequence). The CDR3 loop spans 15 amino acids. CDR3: CASRKEGQGPYEQFF. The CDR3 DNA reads TGTGCCAGCAGGAAAGAGGGACAGGGACCTTATGAGCAGTTCTTC.

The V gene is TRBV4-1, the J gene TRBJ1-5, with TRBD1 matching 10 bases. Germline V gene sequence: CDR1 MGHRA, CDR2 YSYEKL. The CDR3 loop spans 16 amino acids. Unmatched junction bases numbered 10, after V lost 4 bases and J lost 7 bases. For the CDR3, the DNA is TGCGCCAGCAGCCGCACCGGGACAGGGGAATCGCAGCCCCAGCATTTT. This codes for CASSRTGTGESQPQHF.

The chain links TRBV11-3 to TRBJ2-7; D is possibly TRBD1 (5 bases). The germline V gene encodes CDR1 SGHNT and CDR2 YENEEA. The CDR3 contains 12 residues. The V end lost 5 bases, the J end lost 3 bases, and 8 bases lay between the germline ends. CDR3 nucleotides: TGTGCCAGCAGCGGACATATCTACGAGCAGTACTTC. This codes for CASSGHIYEQYF.

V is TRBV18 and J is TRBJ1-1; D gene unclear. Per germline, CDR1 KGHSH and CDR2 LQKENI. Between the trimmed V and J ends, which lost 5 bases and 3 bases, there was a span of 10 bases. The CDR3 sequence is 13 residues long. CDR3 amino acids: CASSALEDTEAFF. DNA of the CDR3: TGTGCCAGCTCAGCATTGGAGGACACTGAAGCTTTCTTT.

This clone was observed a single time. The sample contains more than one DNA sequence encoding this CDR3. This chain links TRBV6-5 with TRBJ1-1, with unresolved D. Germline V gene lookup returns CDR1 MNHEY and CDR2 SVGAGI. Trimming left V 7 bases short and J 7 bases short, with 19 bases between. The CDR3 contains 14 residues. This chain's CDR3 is CASKGPGRRGEAFF. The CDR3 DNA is TGTGCCAGCAAAGGTCCCGGGCGTCGGGGTGAAGCTTTCTTT.

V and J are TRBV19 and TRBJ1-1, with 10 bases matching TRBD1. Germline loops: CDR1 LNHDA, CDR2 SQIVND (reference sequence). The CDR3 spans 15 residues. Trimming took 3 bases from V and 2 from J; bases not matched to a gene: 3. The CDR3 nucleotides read TGTGCCAGTAGTATCCGGGACAGGGGAAACACTGAAGCTTTCTTT. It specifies CASSIRDRGNTEAFF. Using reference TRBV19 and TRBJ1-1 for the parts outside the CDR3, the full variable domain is DGGITQSPKYLFRKEGQNVTLSCEQNLNHDAMYWYRQDPGQGLRLIYYSQIVNDFQKGDIAEGYSVSREKKESFPLTVTSAQKNPTAFYLCASSIRDRGNTEAFFGQGTRLTVV.

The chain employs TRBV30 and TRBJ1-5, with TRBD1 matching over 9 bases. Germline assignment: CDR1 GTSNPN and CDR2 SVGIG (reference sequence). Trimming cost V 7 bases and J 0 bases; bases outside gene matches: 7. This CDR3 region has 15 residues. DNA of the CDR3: TGTGCCTTGGGGACAGGGACTTATAGCAATCAGCCCCAGCATTTT. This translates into CALGTGTYSNQPQHF.

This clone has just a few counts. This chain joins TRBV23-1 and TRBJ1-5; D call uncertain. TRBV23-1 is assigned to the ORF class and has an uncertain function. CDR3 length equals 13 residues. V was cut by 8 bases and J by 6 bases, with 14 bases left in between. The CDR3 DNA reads TGCGCCAGCCAACCGGAGCCTAGTCAGCCCCAGCATTTT. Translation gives CASQPEPSQPQHF.

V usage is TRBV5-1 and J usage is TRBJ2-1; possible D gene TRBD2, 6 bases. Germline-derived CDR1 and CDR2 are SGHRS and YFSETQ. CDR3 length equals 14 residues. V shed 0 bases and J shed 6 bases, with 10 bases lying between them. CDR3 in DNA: TGCGCCAGCAGCTTGGCCGGGAGATTCAATGAGCAGTTCTTC. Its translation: CASSLAGRFNEQFF.

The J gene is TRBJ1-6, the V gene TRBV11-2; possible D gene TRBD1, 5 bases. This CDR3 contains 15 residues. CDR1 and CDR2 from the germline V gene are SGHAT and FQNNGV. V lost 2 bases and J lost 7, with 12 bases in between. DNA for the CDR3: TGTGCCAGCAGCTTAACCAGGGTCGCGAATTCACCCCTCCACTTT. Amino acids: CASSLTRVANSPLHF.

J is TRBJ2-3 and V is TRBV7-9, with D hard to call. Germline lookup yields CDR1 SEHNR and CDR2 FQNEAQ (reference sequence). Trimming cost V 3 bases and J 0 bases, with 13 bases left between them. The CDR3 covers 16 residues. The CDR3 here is CASSFIISTSTDTQYF. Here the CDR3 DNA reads TGTGCCAGCAGCTTTATTATCTCCACTAGCACAGATACGCAGTATTTT. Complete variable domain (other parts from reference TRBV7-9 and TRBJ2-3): DTGVSQNPRHKITKRGQNVTFRCDPISEHNRLYWYRQTLGQGPEFLTYFQNEAQLEKSRLLSDRFSAERPKGSFSTLEIQRTEQGDSAMYLCASSFIISTSTDTQYFGPGTRLTVL.